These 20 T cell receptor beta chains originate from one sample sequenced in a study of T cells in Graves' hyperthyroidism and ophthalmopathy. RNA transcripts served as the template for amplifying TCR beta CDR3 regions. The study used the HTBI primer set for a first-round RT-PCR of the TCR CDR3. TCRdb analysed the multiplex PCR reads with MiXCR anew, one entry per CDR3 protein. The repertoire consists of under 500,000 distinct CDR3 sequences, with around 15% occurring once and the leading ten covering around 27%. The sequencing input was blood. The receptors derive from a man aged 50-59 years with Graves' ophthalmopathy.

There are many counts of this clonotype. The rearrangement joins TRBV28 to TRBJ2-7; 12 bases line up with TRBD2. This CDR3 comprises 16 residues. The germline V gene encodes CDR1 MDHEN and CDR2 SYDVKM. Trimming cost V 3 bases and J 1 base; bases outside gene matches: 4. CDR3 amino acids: CASSFSGTSGSYEQYF. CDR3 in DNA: TGTGCCAGCAGTTTCTCCGGGACTAGCGGGTCCTACGAGCAGTACTTC.

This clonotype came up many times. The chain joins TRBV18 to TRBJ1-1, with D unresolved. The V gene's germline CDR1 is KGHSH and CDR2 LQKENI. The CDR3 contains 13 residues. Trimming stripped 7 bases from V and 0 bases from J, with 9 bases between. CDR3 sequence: CASLLTVNTEAFF. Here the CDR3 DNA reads TGTGCCAGCTTACTCACCGTGAACACTGAAGCTTTCTTT.

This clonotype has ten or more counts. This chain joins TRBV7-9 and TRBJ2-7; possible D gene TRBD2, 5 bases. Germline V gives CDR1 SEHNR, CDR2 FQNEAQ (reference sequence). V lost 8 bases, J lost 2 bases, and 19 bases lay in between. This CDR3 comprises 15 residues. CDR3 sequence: CASGSSSGRTYEQYF. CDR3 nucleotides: TGTGCCAGCGGTTCTTCCAGCGGCCGAACCTACGAGCAGTACTTC.

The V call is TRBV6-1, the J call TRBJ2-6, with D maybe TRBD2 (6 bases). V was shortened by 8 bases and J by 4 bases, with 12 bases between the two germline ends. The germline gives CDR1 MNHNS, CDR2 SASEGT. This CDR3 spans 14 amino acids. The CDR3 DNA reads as TGTGCCAGCTCAGAACGGGGGGGGGCCAACGTCCTGACTTTC. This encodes CASSERGGANVLTF.

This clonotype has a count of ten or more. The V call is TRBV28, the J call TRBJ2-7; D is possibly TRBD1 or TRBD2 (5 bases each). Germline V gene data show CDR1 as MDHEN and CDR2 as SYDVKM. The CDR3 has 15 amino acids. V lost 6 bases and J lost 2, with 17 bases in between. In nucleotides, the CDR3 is TGTGCCAGCAGCCAACCGGGACGCACTACCTACGAGCAGTACTTC. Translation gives CASSQPGRTTYEQYF.

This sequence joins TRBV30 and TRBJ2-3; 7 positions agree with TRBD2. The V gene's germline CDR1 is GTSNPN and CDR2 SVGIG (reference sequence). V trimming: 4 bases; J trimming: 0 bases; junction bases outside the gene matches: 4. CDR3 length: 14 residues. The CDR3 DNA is TGTGCCTGGAAATCTAGCGGTAGCACAGATACGCAGTATTTT. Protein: CAWKSSGSTDTQYF.

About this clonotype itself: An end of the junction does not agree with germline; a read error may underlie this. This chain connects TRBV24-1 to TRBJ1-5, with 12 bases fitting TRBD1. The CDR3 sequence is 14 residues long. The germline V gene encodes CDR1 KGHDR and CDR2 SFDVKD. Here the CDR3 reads CATSGTGGNQPQHF. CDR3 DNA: TGTGCCACTTCCGGGACAGGGGGCAATCAGCCTCAGCATTTT.

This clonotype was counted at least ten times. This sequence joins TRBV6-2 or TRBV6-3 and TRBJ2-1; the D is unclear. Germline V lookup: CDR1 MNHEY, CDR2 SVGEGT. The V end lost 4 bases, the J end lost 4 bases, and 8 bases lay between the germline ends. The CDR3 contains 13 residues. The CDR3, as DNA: TGTGCCAGCAGTTTTGATAGGTACAATGAGCAGTTCTTC. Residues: CASSFDRYNEQFF.

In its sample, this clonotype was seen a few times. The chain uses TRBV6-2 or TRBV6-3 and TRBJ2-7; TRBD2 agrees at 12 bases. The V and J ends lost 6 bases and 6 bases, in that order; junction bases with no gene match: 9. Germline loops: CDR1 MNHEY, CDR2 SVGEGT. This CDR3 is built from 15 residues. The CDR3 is CASRLAGGPGGEQYF. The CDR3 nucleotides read TGTGCCAGCAGGCTAGCGGGAGGGCCTGGTGGCGAGCAGTACTTC.

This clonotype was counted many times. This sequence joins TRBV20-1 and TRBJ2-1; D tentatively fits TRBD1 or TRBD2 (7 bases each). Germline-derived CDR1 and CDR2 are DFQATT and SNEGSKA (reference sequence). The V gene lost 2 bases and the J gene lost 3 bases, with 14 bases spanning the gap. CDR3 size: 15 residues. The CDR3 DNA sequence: TGCAGTGCTAGAATCCAGGGGGGGTACTACAATGAGCAGTTCTTC. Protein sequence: CSARIQGGYYNEQFF.

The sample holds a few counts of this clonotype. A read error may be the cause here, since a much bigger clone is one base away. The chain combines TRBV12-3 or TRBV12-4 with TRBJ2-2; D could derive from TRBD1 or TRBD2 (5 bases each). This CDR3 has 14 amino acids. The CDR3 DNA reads TGTGCCAGCAGTTTAGGGGGGAACACCAGGGAGCTGTTTTTT. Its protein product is CASSLGGNTRELFF.

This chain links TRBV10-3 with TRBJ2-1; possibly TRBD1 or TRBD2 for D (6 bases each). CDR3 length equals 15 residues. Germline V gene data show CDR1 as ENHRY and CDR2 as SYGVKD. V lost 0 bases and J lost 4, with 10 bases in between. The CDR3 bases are TGTGCCATCAGTGAGTCGGGGGGCAGGTACAATGAGCAGTTCTTC. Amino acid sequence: CAISESGGRYNEQFF.

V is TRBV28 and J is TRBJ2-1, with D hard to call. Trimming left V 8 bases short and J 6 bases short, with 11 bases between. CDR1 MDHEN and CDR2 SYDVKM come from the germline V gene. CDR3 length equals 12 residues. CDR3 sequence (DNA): TGTGCCAGCCAAATTATGGGCAATGAGCAGTTCTTC. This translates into CASQIMGNEQFF.

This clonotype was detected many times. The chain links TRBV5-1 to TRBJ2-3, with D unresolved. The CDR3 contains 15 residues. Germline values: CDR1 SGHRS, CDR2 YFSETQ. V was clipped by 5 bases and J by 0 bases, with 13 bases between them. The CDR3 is CASSWFGDSTDTQYF. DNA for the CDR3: TGCGCCAGCAGTTGGTTCGGAGATAGCACAGATACGCAGTATTTT.

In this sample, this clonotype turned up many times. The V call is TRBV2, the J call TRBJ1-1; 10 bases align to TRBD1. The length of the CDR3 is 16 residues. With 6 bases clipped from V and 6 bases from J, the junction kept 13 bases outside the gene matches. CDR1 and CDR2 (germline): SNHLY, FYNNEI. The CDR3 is CASSEKTGQGVSEAFF. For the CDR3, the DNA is TGTGCCAGCAGCGAAAAAACTGGACAGGGGGTATCTGAAGCTTTCTTT.

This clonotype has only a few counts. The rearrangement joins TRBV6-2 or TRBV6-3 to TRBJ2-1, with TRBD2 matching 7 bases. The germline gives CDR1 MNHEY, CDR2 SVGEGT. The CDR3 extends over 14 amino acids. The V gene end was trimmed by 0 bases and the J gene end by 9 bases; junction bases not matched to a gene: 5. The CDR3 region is CASSYSLLAFEQFF. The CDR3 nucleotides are TGTGCCAGCAGTTACTCCTTACTAGCGTTTGAGCAGTTCTTC.

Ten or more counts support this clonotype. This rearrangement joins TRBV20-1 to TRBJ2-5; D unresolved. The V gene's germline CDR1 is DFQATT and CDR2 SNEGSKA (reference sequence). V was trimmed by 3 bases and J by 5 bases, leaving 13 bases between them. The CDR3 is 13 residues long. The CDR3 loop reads CSASMRQRETQYF. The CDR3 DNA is TGCAGTGCTAGTATGCGGCAAAGGGAGACCCAGTACTTC.

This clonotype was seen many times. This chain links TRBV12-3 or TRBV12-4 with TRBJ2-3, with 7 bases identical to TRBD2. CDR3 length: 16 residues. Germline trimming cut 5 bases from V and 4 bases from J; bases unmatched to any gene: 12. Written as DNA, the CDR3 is TGTGCCAGCAGTCACTCGACTAGCTCTCTGGCAGATACGCAGTATTTT. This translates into CASSHSTSSLADTQYF.

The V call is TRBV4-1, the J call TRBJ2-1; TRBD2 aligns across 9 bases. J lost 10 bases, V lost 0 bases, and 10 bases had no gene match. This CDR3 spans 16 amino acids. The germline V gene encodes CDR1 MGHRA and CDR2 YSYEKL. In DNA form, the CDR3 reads TGCGCCAGCAGCCAAGATGCTAGCGGGATATCGGGGGAGCAGTTCTTC. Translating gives CASSQDASGISGEQFF.

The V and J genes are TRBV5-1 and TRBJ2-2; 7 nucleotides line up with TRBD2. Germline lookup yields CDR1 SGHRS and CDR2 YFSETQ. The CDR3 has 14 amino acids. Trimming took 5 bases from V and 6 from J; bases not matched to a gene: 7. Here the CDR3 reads CASSGLAVAGELFF. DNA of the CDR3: TGCGCCAGCAGTGGGCTAGCGGTAGCCGGGGAGCTGTTTTTT.